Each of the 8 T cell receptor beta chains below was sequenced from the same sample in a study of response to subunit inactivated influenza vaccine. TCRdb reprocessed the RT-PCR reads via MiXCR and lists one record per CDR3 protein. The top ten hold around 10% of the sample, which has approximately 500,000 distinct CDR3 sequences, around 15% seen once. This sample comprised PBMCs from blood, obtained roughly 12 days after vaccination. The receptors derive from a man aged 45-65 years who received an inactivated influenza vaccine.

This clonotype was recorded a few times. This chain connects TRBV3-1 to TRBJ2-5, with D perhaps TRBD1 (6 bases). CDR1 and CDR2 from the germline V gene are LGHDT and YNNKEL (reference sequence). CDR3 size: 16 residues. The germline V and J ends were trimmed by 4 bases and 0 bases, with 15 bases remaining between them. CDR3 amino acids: CASSRTSGQNQETQYF. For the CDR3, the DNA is TGTGCCAGCAGCCGCACGTCCGGACAGAACCAAGAGACCCAGTACTTC.

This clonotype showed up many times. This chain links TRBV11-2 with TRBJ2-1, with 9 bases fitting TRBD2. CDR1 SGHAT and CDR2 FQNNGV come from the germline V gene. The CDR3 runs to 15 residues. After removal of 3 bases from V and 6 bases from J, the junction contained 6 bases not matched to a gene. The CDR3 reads CASSFGLAGLNEQFF. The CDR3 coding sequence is TGTGCCAGCAGCTTCGGGCTAGCGGGGCTCAATGAGCAGTTCTTC.

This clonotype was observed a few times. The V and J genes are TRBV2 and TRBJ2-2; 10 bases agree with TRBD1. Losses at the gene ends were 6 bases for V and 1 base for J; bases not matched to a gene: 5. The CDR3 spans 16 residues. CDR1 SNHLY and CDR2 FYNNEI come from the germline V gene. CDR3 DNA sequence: TGTGCCAGCAGCGGAGACAGGGGGCGGAACACCGGGGAGCTGTTTTTT. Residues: CASSGDRGRNTGELFF.

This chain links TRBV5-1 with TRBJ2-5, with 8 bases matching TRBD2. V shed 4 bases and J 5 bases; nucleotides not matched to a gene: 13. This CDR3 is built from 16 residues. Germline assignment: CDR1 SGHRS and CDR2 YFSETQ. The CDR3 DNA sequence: TGCGCCAGCAGCCCTGGGTCCGGGAGGGCCGGGGAGACCCAGTACTTC. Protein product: CASSPGSGRAGETQYF. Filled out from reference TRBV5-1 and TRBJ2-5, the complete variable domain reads KAGVTQTPRYLIKTRGQQVTLSCSPISGHRSVSWYQQTPGQGLQFLFEYFSETQRNKGNFPGRFSGRQFSNSRSEMNVSTLELGDSALYLCASSPGSGRAGETQYFGPGTRLLVL.

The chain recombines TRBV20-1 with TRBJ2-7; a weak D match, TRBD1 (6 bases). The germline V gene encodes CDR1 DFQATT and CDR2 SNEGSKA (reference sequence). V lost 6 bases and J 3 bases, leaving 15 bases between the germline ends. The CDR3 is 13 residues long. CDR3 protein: CSAPGDTFYEQYF. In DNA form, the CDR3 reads TGCAGTGCCCCTGGGGACACATTCTACGAGCAGTACTTC.

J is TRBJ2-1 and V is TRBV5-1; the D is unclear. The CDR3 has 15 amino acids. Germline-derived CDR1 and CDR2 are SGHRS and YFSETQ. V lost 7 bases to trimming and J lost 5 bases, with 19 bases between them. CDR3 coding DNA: TGCGCCAGCTGCACGGCGGCAGGAGTGGACAATGAGCAGTTCTTC. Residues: CASCTAAGVDNEQFF.

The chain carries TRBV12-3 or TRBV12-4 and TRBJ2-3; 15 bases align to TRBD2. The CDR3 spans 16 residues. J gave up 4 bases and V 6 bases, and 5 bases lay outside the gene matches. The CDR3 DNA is TGTGCCAGCAGGACTGGGACTAGCGGGGGGCCAGATACGCAGTATTTT. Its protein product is CASRTGTSGGPDTQYF.

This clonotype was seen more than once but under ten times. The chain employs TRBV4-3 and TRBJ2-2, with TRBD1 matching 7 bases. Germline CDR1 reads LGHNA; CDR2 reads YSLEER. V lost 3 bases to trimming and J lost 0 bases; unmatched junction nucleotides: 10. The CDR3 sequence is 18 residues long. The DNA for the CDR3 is TGCGCCAGCAGCCACTTTACAGGAACAGGGGCGAACACCGGGGAGCTGTTTTTT. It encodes CASSHFTGTGANTGELFF.